This T cell receptor beta chain was sequenced during a study of cytomegalovirus exposure and HLA in healthy donors. Findings and limits, study-wide: It was confirmed in vitro that a few of the CMV-associated chains were specific for CMV antigens. When a later analysis was performed, an Asian-associated ancestry cluster reportedly had fewer N-insertions than the roughly 700-donor mean. Several V segments, TRBV6-2 and TRBV6-3 among them, could not be told apart and were dropped. TCR beta sequences reportedly predicted most subjects' HLA-A and HLA-B alleles accurately.

Amplification used 60 Vbeta primers and 13 Jbeta primers. The assay was immunoSEQ multiplex PCR, and TCRdb's table has in-frame clones only and misses some. The sample comprises 150,000 to 200,000 clones, roughly 82% of which are singletons, and approximately 1.5% rests with the top ten. Remarks on this clone: Antigen: not known.

Trimming removed 0 bases from V and 7 bases from J, with 6 bases in between. The CDR3 loop spans 13 amino acids. Per germline, CDR1 LGHNA and CDR2 YSLEER. The sequence derives from a man aged 40-49 years in good health and CMV-seronegative. Material for sequencing was PBMCs. The chain uses TRBV4-3 and TRBJ2-2, with D tentatively TRBD2 (6 bases). CDR3: CASSQEEGGELFF. In DNA form, the CDR3 reads TGCGCCAGCAGCCAAGAGGAGGGCGGGGAGCTGTTTTTT.